The entry below gives a single T cell receptor beta chain sequence along with its context. Other DNA sequences within the sample encode an identical CDR3. Naive CD8 cells lacked CD45RO and underwent positive selection for CCR7, leaving out terminally differentiated effector memory CD45RA+ cells. These data are taken from a study of shared clonotypes between healthy human individuals. Assay used: immunoSEQ multiplex PCR; TCRdb lists only in-frame clones, some missing. The table shows more than 2 million clones, with just over 90% occurring only once. The receptor was isolated from a man younger than 30 in good health. Some clones in this sample may be carry-over from other donors' samples. Sequenced material: naive CD8+ T cells from PBMCs.

In DNA, the CDR3 is TGCGCCAGCAGCTTGCGGGAGATGAACACTGAAGCTTTCTTT. Translating gives CASSLREMNTEAFF. This chain uses TRBV5-1 with TRBJ1-1; no clear D. The CDR3 is made up of 14 amino acids. Trimming pared 1 base from V and 0 bases from J, leaving 7 bases between. Per germline, CDR1 SGHRS and CDR2 YFSETQ. The complete variable domain, with remaining parts taken from reference TRBV5-1 and TRBJ1-1, reads KAGVTQTPRYLIKTRGQQVTLSCSPISGHRSVSWYQQTPGQGLQFLFEYFSETQRNKGNFPGRFSGRQFSNSRSEMNVSTLELGDSALYLCASSLREMNTEAFFGQGTRLTVV.